These 4 T cell receptor beta chains were sequenced from one sample in a study of CD8+ T cells in alopecia areata. Reverse transcribed after extraction, RNA yielded cDNA as the sequencing template. Generated by immunoSEQ multiplex PCR, the TCRdb table keeps only in-frame clones and is missing some. The sample lists some 150,000 clones; about 85% were seen once. Treatment indicated: oral pan-JAK inhibitor, 5-10 mg twice daily. Sequencing used CD8+ T cells sorted from blood, obtained at week 4, from a patient treated with tofacitinib. These receptors came from a human donor with alopecia areata.

This clone has more than one count but fewer than ten. The CDR3, as DNA: TGTGCCAGCACGACCATACAGAGCACAGATACGCAGTATTTT. This encodes CASTTIQSTDTQYF. V usage is TRBV2 and J usage is TRBJ2-3, with unresolved D. Trimming shortened V by 7 bases and J by 0 bases, and 11 bases separated the two germline ends. Germline V CDR1 and CDR2: SNHLY, FYNNEI. The CDR3 runs 14 residues. Complete variable domain (other parts from reference TRBV2 and TRBJ2-3): EPEVTQTPSHQVTQMGQEVILRCVPISNHLYFYWYRQILGQKVEFLVSFYNNEISEKSEIFDDQFSVERPDGSNFTLKIRSTKLEDSAMYFCASTTIQSTDTQYFGPGTRLTVL.

The CDR3 DNA reads TGTGCCAGCGCGGGGAGCTCCTACGAGCAGTACTTC. It codes for CASAGSSYEQYF. V usage is TRBV6-5 and J usage is TRBJ2-7, with D perhaps TRBD2 (6 bases). There are 12 residues in the CDR3. The V and J ends lost 8 bases and 0 bases respectively, with 8 bases between them. Germline values: CDR1 MNHEY, CDR2 SVGAGI.

This clone was seen once. The chain recombines TRBV9 with TRBJ1-6, with unresolved D. The germline V gene has CDR1 SGDLS and CDR2 YYNGEE. This CDR3 is built from 13 residues. Trimming took off 3 bases at V and 9 bases at J, with 10 bases between the two ends. The CDR3 protein is CASSGVGGSPLHF. CDR3 DNA: TGTGCCAGCAGCGGTGTGGGTGGTTCACCCCTCCACTTT.

This clone has a handful of counts. The chain recombines TRBV5-1 with TRBJ2-3; D remains unclear. The CDR3 has 14 amino acids. Per germline, CDR1 SGHRS and CDR2 YFSETQ. Trimming took 2 bases from V and 0 from J, leaving 7 bases between them. The CDR3 region has the DNA TGCGCCAGCAGCTTTAGCATGAGCACAGATACGCAGTATTTT. Encoded protein: CASSFSMSTDTQYF.